This record covers a single T cell receptor beta chain. V was clipped by 7 bases and J by 3 bases, with 10 bases between them. CDR3 length equals 12 residues. The V gene's germline CDR1 is GTSNPN and CDR2 SVGIG (reference sequence). These data are taken from a study of T cells in Graves' hyperthyroidism and ophthalmopathy. Regions amplified from RNA transcripts were the TCR beta CDR3 regions. Initially, a first-round RT-PCR of the TCR CDR3 employed the HTBI primer set. In TCRdb, the multiplex PCR reads were re-called with MiXCR into one record per CDR3 protein. The sample consists of around 400,000 distinct CDR3 sequences, 13% to 15% of them appearing once.

Sample: blood. This sequence originates from a woman aged 60-75 years with Graves' ophthalmopathy. This sequence joins TRBV30 and TRBJ2-1; no definite D call. Here the CDR3 reads CASLGFYNEQFF. CDR3 sequence (DNA): TGTGCCTCCCTGGGGTTCTACAATGAGCAGTTCTTC.